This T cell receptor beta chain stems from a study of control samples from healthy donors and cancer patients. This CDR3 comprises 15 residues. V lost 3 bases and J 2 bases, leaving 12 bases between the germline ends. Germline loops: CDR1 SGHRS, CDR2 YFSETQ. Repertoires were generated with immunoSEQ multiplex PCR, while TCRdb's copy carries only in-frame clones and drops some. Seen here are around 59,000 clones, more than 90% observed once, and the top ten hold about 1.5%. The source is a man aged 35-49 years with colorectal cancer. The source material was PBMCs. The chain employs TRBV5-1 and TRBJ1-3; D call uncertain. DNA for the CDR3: TGCGCCAGCAGCTCTGGACGGGGAACTGGAAACACCATATATTTT. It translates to CASSSGRGTGNTIYF.